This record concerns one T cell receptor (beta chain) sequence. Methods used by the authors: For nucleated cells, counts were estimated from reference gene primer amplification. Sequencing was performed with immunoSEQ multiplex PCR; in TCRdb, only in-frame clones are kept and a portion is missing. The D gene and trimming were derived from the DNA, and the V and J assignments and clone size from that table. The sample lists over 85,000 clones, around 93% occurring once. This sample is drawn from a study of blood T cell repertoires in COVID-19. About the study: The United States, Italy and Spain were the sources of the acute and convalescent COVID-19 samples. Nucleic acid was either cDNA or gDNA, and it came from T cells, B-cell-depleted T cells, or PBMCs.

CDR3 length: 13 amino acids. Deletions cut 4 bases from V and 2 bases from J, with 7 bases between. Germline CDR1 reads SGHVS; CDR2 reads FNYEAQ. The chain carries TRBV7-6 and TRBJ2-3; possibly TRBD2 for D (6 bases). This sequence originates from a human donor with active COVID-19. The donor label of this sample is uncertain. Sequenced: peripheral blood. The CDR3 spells CASSWTITDTQYF. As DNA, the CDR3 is TGTGCCAGCAGCTGGACTATCACAGATACGCAGTATTTT.